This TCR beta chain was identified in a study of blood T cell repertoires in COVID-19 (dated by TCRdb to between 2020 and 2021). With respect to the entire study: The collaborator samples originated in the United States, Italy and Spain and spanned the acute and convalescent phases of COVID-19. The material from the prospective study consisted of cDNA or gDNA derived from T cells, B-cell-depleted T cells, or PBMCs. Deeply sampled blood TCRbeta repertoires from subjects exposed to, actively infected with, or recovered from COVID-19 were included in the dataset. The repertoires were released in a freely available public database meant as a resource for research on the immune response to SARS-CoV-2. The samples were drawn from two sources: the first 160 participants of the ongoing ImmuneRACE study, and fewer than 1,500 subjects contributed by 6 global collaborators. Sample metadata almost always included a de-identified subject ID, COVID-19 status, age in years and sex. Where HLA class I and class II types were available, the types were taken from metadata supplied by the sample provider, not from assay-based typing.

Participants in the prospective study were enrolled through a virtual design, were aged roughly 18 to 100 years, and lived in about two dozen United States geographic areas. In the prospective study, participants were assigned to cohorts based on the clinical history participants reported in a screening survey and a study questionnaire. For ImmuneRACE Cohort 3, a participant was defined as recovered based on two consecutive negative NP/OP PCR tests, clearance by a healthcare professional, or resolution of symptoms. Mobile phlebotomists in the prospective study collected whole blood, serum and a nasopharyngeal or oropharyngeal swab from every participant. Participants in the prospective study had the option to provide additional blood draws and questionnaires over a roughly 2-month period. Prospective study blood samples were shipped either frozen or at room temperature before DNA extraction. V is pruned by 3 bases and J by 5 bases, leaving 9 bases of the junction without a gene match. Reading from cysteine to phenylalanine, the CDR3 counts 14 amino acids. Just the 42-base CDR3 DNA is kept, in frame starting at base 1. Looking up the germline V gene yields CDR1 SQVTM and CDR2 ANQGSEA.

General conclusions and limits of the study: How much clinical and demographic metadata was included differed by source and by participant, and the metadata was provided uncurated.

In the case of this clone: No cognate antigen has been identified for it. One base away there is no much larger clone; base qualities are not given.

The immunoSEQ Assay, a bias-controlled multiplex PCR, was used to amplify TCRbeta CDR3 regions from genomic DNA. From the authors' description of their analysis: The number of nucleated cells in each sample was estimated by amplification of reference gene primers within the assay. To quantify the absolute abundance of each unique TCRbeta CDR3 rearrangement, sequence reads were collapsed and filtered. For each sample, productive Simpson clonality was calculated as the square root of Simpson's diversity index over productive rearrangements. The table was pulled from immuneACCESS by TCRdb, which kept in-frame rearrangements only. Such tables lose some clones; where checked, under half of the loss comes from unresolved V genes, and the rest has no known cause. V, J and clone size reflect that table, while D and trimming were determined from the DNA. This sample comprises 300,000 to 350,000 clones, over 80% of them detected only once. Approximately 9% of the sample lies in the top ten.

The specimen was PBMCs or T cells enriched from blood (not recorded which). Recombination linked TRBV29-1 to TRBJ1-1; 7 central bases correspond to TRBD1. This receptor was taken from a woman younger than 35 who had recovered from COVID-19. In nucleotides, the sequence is TGCAGCGTTGATGCTAGGGGGCCGGAGACTGAAGCTTTCTTT. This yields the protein CSVDARGPETEAFF.